This entry lists 4 T cell receptor beta chains sequenced from one sample in a study of cytomegalovirus exposure and HLA in healthy donors. Method: immunoSEQ multiplex PCR; TCRdb's copy keeps in-frame clones and lacks some. Seen here are roughly 130,000 clones, around nine tenths observed once, and the top ten hold 1.2% to 1.5%. The source material was PBMCs. The receptors come from a man aged 25 to 40 in good health and CMV-seronegative.

Only one count was recorded for this clone. The chain joins TRBV5-4 to TRBJ1-1; no clear D gene. This CDR3 spans 14 amino acids. From germline, CDR1 is SGHNT and CDR2 YYREEE (reference sequence). V was cut by 4 bases and J by 0 bases, with 10 bases left in between. DNA of the CDR3: TGTGCCAGCAGCCAACTGCGCATGAACACTGAAGCTTTCTTT. This encodes CASSQLRMNTEAFF.

The chain is built from TRBV29-1 and TRBJ1-1; 7 positions agree with TRBD1. This CDR3 region has 13 residues. Germline V gene data show CDR1 as SQVTM and CDR2 as ANQGSEA. Unmatched junction bases numbered 6, after V lost 7 bases and J lost 1 base. In DNA, the CDR3 is TGCAGCGAACGGGACAGCGGGAACACTGAAGCTTTCTTT. Its protein product is CSERDSGNTEAFF.

The chain recombines TRBV11-2 with TRBJ2-7, with TRBD2 identical over 12 bases. V was pared by 0 bases and J by 3 bases, with 12 bases of the junction left unmatched. There are 19 residues in the CDR3. CDR1 is SGHAT, CDR2 FQNNGV, per germline. The CDR3 reads CASSLDPRLAGGLGYEQYF. Here the CDR3 DNA reads TGTGCCAGCAGCTTAGATCCCCGCCTAGCGGGAGGGCTTGGCTACGAGCAGTACTTC.

V usage is TRBV6-6 and J usage is TRBJ2-3; unclear D gene. The CDR3 is 13 residues long. Trimming stripped 6 bases from V and 3 bases from J, with 10 bases between. CDR1 is MNHNY, CDR2 SVGAGI, per germline (reference sequence). The CDR3 loop reads CASRSRLTDTQYF. The CDR3 region has the DNA TGTGCCAGCAGATCACGGTTGACAGATACGCAGTATTTT.